One and the same sample provided the 27 T cell receptor beta chains below, sequenced in a study of PD-1 blockade in mismatch repair-deficient tumors. The repertoire was sequenced with immunoSEQ multiplex PCR; TCRdb's copy has only in-frame clones and lacks some. The sample holds about 9,100 clones, more than 70% seen once. The sample in question was PBMCs, obtained 46 to 47 weeks after starting pembrolizumab. These receptors were collected from an adult with mismatch repair-deficient cancer.

The V call is TRBV9, the J call TRBJ1-1, with 7 positions matching TRBD1. Germline lookup yields CDR1 SGDLS and CDR2 YYNGEE. V shed 3 bases, J shed 11 bases, and the junction held 7 bases outside the gene matches. The CDR3 sequence is 12 residues long. In DNA, the CDR3 is TGTGCCAGCAGCGCGAGGGGACAGCGGGCTTTCTTT. Translation gives CASSARGQRAFF.

The gene calls are TRBV7-9 and TRBJ2-3; the match to TRBD2 covers 13 bases. The V gene end was trimmed by 0 bases and the J gene end by 2 bases; junction bases not matched to a gene: 8. The germline V gene encodes CDR1 SEHNR and CDR2 FQNEAQ (reference sequence). This CDR3 is built from 19 residues. CDR3 region: CASSLAIGLAGANTDTQYF. CDR3 sequence (DNA): TGTGCCAGCAGCTTAGCCATAGGACTAGCGGGAGCAAACACAGATACGCAGTATTTT.

The rearrangement uses TRBV6-6 and TRBJ2-5; TRBD2 is a possible D gene (5 bases). The germline gives CDR1 MNHNY, CDR2 SVGAGI (reference sequence). The CDR3 spans 12 residues. With 5 bases removed from V and 5 bases from J, the gap between germline ends came to 9 bases. The CDR3 loop reads CASSPGGETQYF. The CDR3 DNA is TGTGCCAGCAGTCCCGGCGGGGAGACCCAGTACTTC.

V usage is TRBV5-1 and J usage is TRBJ2-7; TRBD2 might be the D (6 bases). This CDR3 contains 14 residues. V dropped 4 bases and J dropped 6 bases, with 17 bases sitting between them. Per the germline V gene, CDR1 is SGHRS and CDR2 is YFSETQ. DNA for the CDR3: TGCGCCAGCAGCCCGGGACTCCCGGGGGTCGAGCAGTACTTC. Encoded protein: CASSPGLPGVEQYF.

This rearrangement joins TRBV19 to TRBJ1-2; the D gene is possibly TRBD1 (5 bases). Germline CDR1 LNHDA, CDR2 SQIVND (reference sequence). Between the trimmed V and J ends, which lost 8 bases and 4 bases, there was a span of 20 bases. The CDR3 covers 15 residues. The CDR3 protein is CASHNGGASTYGYTF. CDR3 bases: TGTGCCAGTCATAACGGGGGAGCTTCTACCTATGGCTACACCTTC. Supplemented by reference TRBV19 and TRBJ1-2, the full variable domain reads DGGITQSPKYLFRKEGQNVTLSCEQNLNHDAMYWYRQDPGQGLRLIYYSQIVNDFQKGDIAEGYSVSREKKESFPLTVTSAQKNPTAFYLCASHNGGASTYGYTFGSGTRLTVV.

The chain combines TRBV28 with TRBJ2-7; D is possibly TRBD2 (6 bases). Germline-derived CDR1 and CDR2 are MDHEN and SYDVKM. The CDR3 is 15 residues long. V lost 4 bases and J 0 bases, leaving 13 bases between the germline ends. Written as DNA, the CDR3 is TGTGCCAGCAGTTCCGGACTAAACCCCTCCTACGAGCAGTACTTC. Translated: CASSSGLNPSYEQYF.

V gene TRBV2 combines with J gene TRBJ2-4; the match to TRBD1 covers 11 bases. Germline V gene data show CDR1 as SNHLY and CDR2 as FYNNEI. The CDR3 sequence is 17 residues long. Losses at the gene ends were 8 bases for V and 1 base for J; bases not matched to a gene: 10. CDR3 sequence reads: CASFPGQGVFAKNIQYF. The DNA of the CDR3 is TGTGCCAGCTTTCCGGGACAGGGGGTCTTCGCCAAAAACATTCAGTACTTC.

This sequence joins TRBV19 and TRBJ2-1; TRBD2 matches at 12 bases. The CDR3 is made up of 15 amino acids. The trim removed 3 bases at V and 10 bases at J, leaving 7 bases unmatched. The germline V gene has CDR1 LNHDA and CDR2 SQIVND (reference sequence). The CDR3 reads CASSIWASGRVEQFF. The DNA of the CDR3 is TGTGCCAGTAGTATTTGGGCTAGCGGGAGGGTCGAGCAGTTCTTC.

The chain uses TRBV21-1 and TRBJ2-7; TRBD2, the table's D call, lacks a check against the DNA. TRBV21-1 is recorded as a pseudogene. The CDR3 has 18 amino acids. Written as DNA, the CDR3 is TGTGCCAGCCCCGACCCTGGGCTAGCGGGAGTTGTGGCCTACGAGCAGTACTTC. Its protein is CASPDPGLAGVVAYEQYF.

The J gene is TRBJ2-2, the V gene TRBV6-4; 10 bases fit TRBD1. With V trimmed by 8 bases and J by 3 bases, 0 bases remained unmatched. Looked up from germline, CDR1 is MRHNA and CDR2 is SNTAGT. CDR3 length: 13 residues. CDR3 sequence reads: CASGTGDTGELFF. In DNA form, the CDR3 reads TGTGCCAGCGGGACAGGGGACACCGGGGAGCTGTTTTTT.

V gene TRBV28 combines with J gene TRBJ1-1, with TRBD1 identical over 7 bases. The ends lost 4 bases at V and 7 bases at J; junction bases unmatched: 3. The CDR3 is 12 amino acids. From germline, CDR1 is MDHEN and CDR2 SYDVKM. Here the CDR3 reads CASSWRTGEAFF. CDR3 in DNA: TGTGCCAGCAGTTGGAGGACAGGTGAAGCTTTCTTT.

The rearrangement joins TRBV2 to TRBJ2-7, with 10 bases that match TRBD1. The length of the CDR3 is 14 residues. Losses at the gene ends were 11 bases for V and 3 bases for J; bases not matched to a gene: 10. In germline, CDR1 is SNHLY, CDR2 FYNNEI. The CDR3 spells CAGTSGTGVYEQYF. The CDR3 DNA is TGTGCCGGGACCTCCGGGACAGGGGTCTACGAGCAGTACTTC.

A single count supports this clone. A junction end diverges from the germline sequence, so it may reflect a read error. V is TRBV6-5 and J is TRBJ2-7; 8 positions agree with TRBD2. Germline CDR1 reads MNHEY; CDR2 reads SVGAGI. The CDR3 consists of 16 residues. The CDR3 here is CASRYSSAGVGYEQYF. The CDR3 DNA reads as TGTGCCAGCAGATACTCTTCAGCGGGAGTTGGCTACGAGCAGTACTTC.

This chain uses TRBV30 with TRBJ2-2; D uncertain. Germline V lookup: CDR1 GTSNPN, CDR2 SVGIG (reference sequence). V was trimmed by 5 bases and J by 11 bases, leaving 15 bases between them. This CDR3 is built from 12 residues. CDR3 in DNA: TGTGCCTGGCGTTTTTTGGCTGGCGAGCTGTTTTTT. Its translation is CAWRFLAGELFF.

The chain couples TRBV25-1 to TRBJ2-2, with 16 bases identical to TRBD2. Germline trimming cut 4 bases from V and 6 bases from J; bases unmatched to any gene: 8. CDR1 is MGHDK, CDR2 SYGVNS, per germline. The CDR3 has 18 amino acids. The CDR3 here is CASSGGLAGGGRAGELFF. In nucleotides, the CDR3 is TGTGCCAGCAGTGGGGGACTAGCGGGAGGGGGAAGGGCCGGGGAGCTGTTTTTT.

The genes are TRBV11-2 and TRBJ2-7; 9 bases match TRBD1. Germline CDR1 is SGHAT and CDR2 is FQNNGV. J lost 6 bases, V lost 2 bases, and 5 bases had no gene match. The CDR3 is 14 residues long. CDR3 residues: CASSLSPGQGEQYF. DNA for the CDR3: TGTGCCAGCAGCTTAAGCCCGGGACAGGGCGAGCAGTACTTC.

The chain has TRBV5-1 and TRBJ1-4, with D unclear. Germline values: CDR1 SGHRS, CDR2 YFSETQ. The V end was cut by 5 bases, the J end by 3 bases, with 14 bases between. CDR3 length: 15 residues. The CDR3 reads CASRGLGRANEKLFF. CDR3 DNA: TGCGCCAGCAGAGGGCTCGGGAGGGCTAATGAAAAACTGTTTTTT. Complete variable domain (other parts from reference TRBV5-1 and TRBJ1-4): KAGVTQTPRYLIKTRGQQVTLSCSPISGHRSVSWYQQTPGQGLQFLFEYFSETQRNKGNFPGRFSGRQFSNSRSEMNVSTLELGDSALYLCASRGLGRANEKLFFGSGTQLSVL.

The genes are TRBV7-6 and TRBJ1-2; 11 nucleotides agree with TRBD1. CDR3 length: 17 amino acids. Germline trimming cut 5 bases from V and 4 bases from J; bases unmatched to any gene: 12. Germline assignment: CDR1 SGHVS and CDR2 FNYEAQ. This CDR3 is CASSTTGTGGAGYGYTF. CDR3 nucleotides: TGTGCCAGCAGCACAACCGGGACAGGGGGAGCAGGCTATGGCTACACCTTC.

CDR3 region: CASSIAGTGQNYGYTF. CDR3 nucleotide sequence: TGTGCCAGTAGTATAGCCGGGACAGGACAAAACTATGGCTACACCTTC. The chain employs TRBV19 and TRBJ1-2; 8 bases are a match to TRBD1. This CDR3 region has 16 residues. Losses at the gene ends were 1 base for V and 2 bases for J; bases not matched to a gene: 6. Germline V gene sequence: CDR1 LNHDA, CDR2 SQIVND (reference sequence).

The rearrangement links TRBV7-9 to TRBJ1-5, with TRBD1 matching over 7 bases. The CDR3 is 16 amino acids. The V gene's germline CDR1 is SEHNR and CDR2 FQNEAQ (reference sequence). After removal of 2 bases from V and 5 bases from J, the junction contained 9 bases not matched to a gene. The CDR3 protein is CASSLTNRGPDQPQHF. In DNA form, the CDR3 reads TGTGCCAGCAGCTTAACGAACAGGGGTCCCGATCAGCCCCAGCATTTT.

The genes are TRBV11-3 and TRBJ2-7; no clear D. V shed 4 bases and J shed 10 bases, with 5 bases lying between them. Germline CDR1 is SGHNT and CDR2 is YENEEA. This CDR3 is built from 9 residues. The CDR3 loop reads CASSSPQYF. The CDR3 DNA sequence: TGTGCCAGCAGCTCCCCTCAGTACTTC.

Only a few counts were recorded for this clone. The chain links TRBV30 to TRBJ1-1, with a weak D call TRBD1 (5 bases). CDR1 GTSNPN and CDR2 SVGIG come from the germline V gene (reference sequence). CDR3 length: 13 amino acids. Trimming removed 8 bases from V and 4 bases from J, with 17 bases in between. The CDR3 bases are TGTGCCCAGGACGGAGGGGCGGGCACTGAAGCTTTCTTT. It translates to CAQDGGAGTEAFF.

The chain couples TRBV11-3 to TRBJ2-3; TRBD2 aligns across 9 bases. The CDR3 is 15 amino acids. The junction had 2 bases not matched to a gene; V was cut back by 0 bases and J by 4 bases. Germline lookup yields CDR1 SGHNT and CDR2 YENEEA. CDR3 in amino acids: CASSLDRLAADTQYF. The CDR3 nucleotides read TGTGCCAGCAGCTTAGACCGACTAGCGGCAGATACGCAGTATTTT.

This chain links TRBV28 with TRBJ2-5, with a possible D match to TRBD2 (6 bases). V was shortened by 5 bases and J by 5 bases, with 21 bases between the two germline ends. There are 16 residues in the CDR3. CDR1 and CDR2 (germline): MDHEN, SYDVKM. CDR3 in amino acids: CASSPPGAGNRETQYF. CDR3 DNA: TGTGCCAGCAGTCCCCCAGGTGCGGGAAATAGGGAGACCCAGTACTTC.

Notes on this clone: One end of the junction fails to match germline, which may point to a read error. The chain uses TRBV7-9 and TRBJ2-7; TRBD2 aligns across 10 bases. This CDR3 is built from 12 residues. CDR1 and CDR2 from the germline V gene are SEHNR and FQNEAQ (reference sequence). CDR3 coding DNA: TGTGCCAGCAGCTCGAGCGGGAGGGAGCGGTACTTC. It encodes CASSSSGRERYF.

The chain recombines TRBV28 with TRBJ1-1; D not resolved. V lost 5 bases, J lost 4 bases, and 26 bases lay in between. The CDR3 consists of 18 residues. The germline CDR1 and CDR2 sequences are MDHEN and SYDVKM. The CDR3 DNA sequence: TGTGCCAGCAGTGGGGTCAGGCTGGGAAGAGGGTCGGGCACTGAAGCTTTCTTT. Translated: CASSGVRLGRGSGTEAFF.

The CDR3 region is CASSILRDSNYEQYF. CDR3 nucleotides: TGTGCCAGTAGTATACTCCGGGACAGCAACTACGAGCAGTACTTC. This chain links TRBV19 with TRBJ2-7; 7 nucleotides align to TRBD1. Germline V gives CDR1 LNHDA, CDR2 SQIVND (reference sequence). V shed 2 bases and J 3 bases; nucleotides not matched to a gene: 7. The CDR3 has 15 residues.